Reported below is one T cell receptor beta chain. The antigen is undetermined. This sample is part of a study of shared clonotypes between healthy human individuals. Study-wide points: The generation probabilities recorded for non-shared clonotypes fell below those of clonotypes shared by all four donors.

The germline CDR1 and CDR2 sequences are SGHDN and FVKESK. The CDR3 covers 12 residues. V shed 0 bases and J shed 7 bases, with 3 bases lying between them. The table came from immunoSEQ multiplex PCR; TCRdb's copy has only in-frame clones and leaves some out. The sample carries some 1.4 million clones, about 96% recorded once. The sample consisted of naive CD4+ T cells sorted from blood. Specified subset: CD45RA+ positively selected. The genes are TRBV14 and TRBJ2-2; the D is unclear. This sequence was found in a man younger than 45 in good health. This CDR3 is CASSQEIGELFF. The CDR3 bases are TGTGCCAGCAGCCAAGAAATCGGGGAGCTGTTTTTT. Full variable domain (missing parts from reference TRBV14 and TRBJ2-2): EAGVTQFPSHSVIEKGQTVTLRCDPISGHDNLYWYRRVMGKEIKFLLHFVKESKQDESGMPNNRFLAERTGGTYSTLKVQPAELEDSGVYFCASSQEIGELFFGEGSRLTVL.